Following are 18 T cell receptor beta chains from one sample sequenced in a study of T cell responses to AZD1222 COVID-19 vaccine. The protocol was immunoSEQ multiplex PCR, while the TCRdb copy is restricted to in-frame clones and leaves out a portion. This table has roughly 140,000 clones, over 70% appearing once. This specimen was peripheral blood, taken 28 days after the second AZD1222 dose. These receptors all stem from an adult who received the AZD1222 COVID-19 vaccine.

This clone turned up a few times. The chain carries TRBV7-8 and TRBJ2-7; TRBD2 matches at 7 bases. Per the germline V gene, CDR1 is SGHVS and CDR2 is FQNEAQ. The CDR3 is 14 amino acids. The V and J ends lost 5 bases and 0 bases, in that order; junction bases with no gene match: 4. The CDR3 nucleotides are TGTGCCAGCAGCCGGGGACTAACCTCCTACGAGCAGTACTTC. Translating it yields CASSRGLTSYEQYF.

This chain uses TRBV9 with TRBJ2-3, with a tentative D call TRBD2 (6 bases). Germline values: CDR1 SGDLS, CDR2 YYNGEE. The ends were cut back, 0 bases at V and 0 bases at J, with 14 bases in the middle. The CDR3 consists of 17 residues. CDR3 bases: TGTGCCAGCAGCGTAGGGTCCGGCGGGGCCAGCACAGATACGCAGTATTTT. It encodes CASSVGSGGASTDTQYF.

This clone appeared a single time. The genes are TRBV19 and TRBJ2-1, with 7 bases lining up with TRBD1. Losses at the gene ends were 7 bases for V and 1 base for J; bases not matched to a gene: 4. There are 14 residues in the CDR3. CDR1 is LNHDA and CDR2 is SQIVND in the germline V gene (reference sequence). The CDR3 sequence is CASTWTGSYNEQFF. The CDR3 DNA follows: TGTGCCAGTACGTGGACAGGATCCTACAATGAGCAGTTCTTC.

Notes on this clone: The germline gene is not matched at one end of the junction; a read error may be the cause. V and J are TRBV11-2 and TRBJ2-7; TRBD2 matches 9 bases. The CDR3 consists of 18 residues. The germline V gene has CDR1 SGHAT and CDR2 FQNNGV. The CDR3 DNA reads TGTGCCAGCAGCATAGACTCCGGGACTAGCAACGAAGCCTACGAGCAGTACTTC. This sequence encodes CASSIDSGTSNEAYEQYF.

The chain recombines TRBV5-4 with TRBJ2-3; 9 bases fit TRBD2. With V trimmed by 0 bases and J by 5 bases, 7 bases remained unmatched. This CDR3 region has 16 residues. From germline, CDR1 is SGHNT and CDR2 YYREEE (reference sequence). CDR3 sequence: CASSLVVAGEGDTQYF. In DNA form, the CDR3 reads TGTGCCAGCAGCTTGGTAGTAGCGGGAGAGGGAGATACGCAGTATTTT.

The chain combines TRBV7-2 with TRBJ2-7; 12 bases agree with TRBD2. The CDR3 is made up of 15 amino acids. From germline, CDR1 is SGHTA and CDR2 FQGNSA. Trimming removed 2 bases from V and 4 bases from J; junction bases left unmatched: 3. CDR3 loop: CASSLLAGGPYEQYF. The CDR3 bases are TGTGCCAGCAGCTTACTAGCGGGAGGGCCTTACGAGCAGTACTTC.

This chain links TRBV5-4 with TRBJ2-1, with 10 positions matching TRBD1. With 1 base clipped from V and 7 bases from J, the junction kept 2 bases outside the gene matches. CDR1 SGHNT and CDR2 YYREEE come from the germline V gene (reference sequence). CDR3 length: 14 residues. The CDR3 sequence: CASSLWDRGNEQFF. The CDR3, as DNA: TGTGCCAGCAGCTTGTGGGACAGGGGAAATGAGCAGTTCTTC.

This chain joins TRBV6-2 or TRBV6-3 and TRBJ2-1; 8 bases line up with TRBD2. The ends lost 6 bases at V and 5 bases at J; junction bases unmatched: 18. CDR3 length: 18 residues. The V gene's germline CDR1 is MNHEY and CDR2 SVGEGT. The DNA for the CDR3 is TGTGCCAGCAGCCAAAACCCTCGGTTTAGCGGGAATCACAATGAGCAGTTCTTC. This translates into CASSQNPRFSGNHNEQFF.

This clone has just a few counts. V is TRBV5-6 and J is TRBJ2-7; D might be TRBD1 (6 bases). The ends were cut back, 4 bases at V and 6 bases at J, with 17 bases in the middle. Germline V lookup: CDR1 SGHDT, CDR2 YYEEEE. The CDR3 is 14 residues long. The CDR3: CASSLEVGRGEQYF. The CDR3 DNA reads as TGTGCCAGCAGCCTTGAGGTGGGCAGGGGCGAGCAGTACTTC.

The chain combines TRBV9 with TRBJ1-2; D gene uncertain. CDR3 size: 15 residues. The germline V gene encodes CDR1 SGDLS and CDR2 YYNGEE. The ends were cut back, 0 bases at V and 0 bases at J, with 9 bases in the middle. This chain's CDR3 is CASSVAPATNYGYTF. Written as DNA, the CDR3 is TGTGCCAGCAGCGTAGCTCCAGCCACTAACTATGGCTACACCTTC.

J is TRBJ1-5 and V is TRBV25-1, with D maybe TRBD1 (6 bases). Germline-derived CDR1 and CDR2 are MGHDK and SYGVNS. The CDR3 runs 14 residues. Trimming left V 4 bases short and J 6 bases short, with 13 bases between. The CDR3 reads CASSATGQGQPQHF. The DNA of the CDR3 is TGTGCCAGCAGTGCAACAGGGCAGGGTCAGCCCCAGCATTTT.

The genes are TRBV5-5 and TRBJ1-5; D is perhaps TRBD1 (6 bases). V was pared by 1 base and J by 1 base, with 12 bases between. The CDR3 contains 16 residues. Germline lookup yields CDR1 SGHKS and CDR2 YYEKEE (reference sequence). In DNA form, the CDR3 reads TGTGCCAGCAGCTTGAGGGGGGCGAAAAGCAATCAGCCCCAGCATTTT. It is translated as CASSLRGAKSNQPQHF.

The chain carries TRBV3-1 (or the pseudogene TRBV3-2) and TRBJ2-1; TRBD2 matches at 8 bases. The germline V gene has CDR1 LGHDT and CDR2 YNNKEL (reference sequence). The CDR3 has 15 amino acids. Trimming cost V 3 bases and J 4 bases; bases outside gene matches: 5. CDR3 loop: CASSHSPSGYNEQFF. CDR3 nucleotides: TGTGCCAGCAGCCACAGTCCTAGCGGGTACAATGAGCAGTTCTTC.

The gene calls are TRBV4-1 and TRBJ2-5; a weak D match, TRBD1 (8 bases). V gave up 1 base and J gave up 14 bases, with 23 bases separating them. The length of the CDR3 is 15 residues. Per germline, CDR1 MGHRA and CDR2 YSYEKL. The CDR3 protein is CASSQGTGWRETPYF. CDR3 coding DNA: TGCGCCAGCAGCCAAGGGACAGGGTGGCGGGAGACCCCCTACTTC.

The chain couples TRBV6-2 or TRBV6-3 to TRBJ2-1, with 14 positions matching TRBD2. CDR1 and CDR2 (germline): MNHEY, SVGEGT. The CDR3 runs 16 residues. V was pared by 5 bases and J by 4 bases, with 4 bases of the junction left unmatched. The CDR3: CASSRLAGGRYNEQFF. The CDR3 DNA follows: TGTGCCAGCAGTAGACTAGCGGGAGGGAGGTACAATGAGCAGTTCTTC.

The V gene is TRBV14, the J gene TRBJ2-2, with a weak D call TRBD2 (5 bases). Germline V gene lookup returns CDR1 SGHDN and CDR2 FVKESK. The ends were cut back, 3 bases at V and 2 bases at J, with 7 bases in the middle. This CDR3 is 14 amino acids long. The CDR3 sequence: CASSQRVNTGELFF. DNA of the CDR3: TGTGCCAGCAGCCAGCGGGTAAACACCGGGGAGCTGTTTTTT.

The chain carries TRBV28 and TRBJ2-2, with no clear D. CDR3 length: 13 amino acids. Deletions cut 7 bases from V and 1 base from J, with 7 bases between. Germline V gene data show CDR1 as MDHEN and CDR2 as SYDVKM. CDR3 sequence reads: CASNPGNTGELFF. CDR3 DNA sequence: TGTGCCAGCAATCCCGGGAACACCGGGGAGCTGTTTTTT.

Remarks on this clone: Other DNA sequences within the sample encode an identical CDR3. The rearrangement uses TRBV9 and TRBJ2-5; 10 positions match TRBD2. CDR1 and CDR2 from the germline V gene are SGDLS and YYNGEE. The J segment lost 4 bases and the V segment lost 1 base, leaving 4 bases of the junction unmatched. CDR3 length: 15 residues. The CDR3 sequence: CASSVSGRASETQYF. CDR3 coding DNA: TGTGCCAGCAGCGTAAGCGGGAGGGCCTCAGAGACCCAGTACTTC.